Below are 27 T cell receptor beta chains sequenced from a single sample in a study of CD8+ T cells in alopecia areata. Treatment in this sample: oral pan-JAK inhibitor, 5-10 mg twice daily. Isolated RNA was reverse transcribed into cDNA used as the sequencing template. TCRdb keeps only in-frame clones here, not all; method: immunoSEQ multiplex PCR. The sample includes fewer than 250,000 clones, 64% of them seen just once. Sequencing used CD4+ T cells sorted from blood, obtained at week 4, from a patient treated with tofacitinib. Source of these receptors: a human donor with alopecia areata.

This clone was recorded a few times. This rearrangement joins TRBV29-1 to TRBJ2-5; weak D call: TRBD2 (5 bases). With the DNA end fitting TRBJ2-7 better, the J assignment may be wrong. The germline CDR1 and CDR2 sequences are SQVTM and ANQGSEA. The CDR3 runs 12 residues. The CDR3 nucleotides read TGCAGCGTCCAACCCGGGGCCTACGAGCAGTACTTC. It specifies CSVQPGAYEQYF.

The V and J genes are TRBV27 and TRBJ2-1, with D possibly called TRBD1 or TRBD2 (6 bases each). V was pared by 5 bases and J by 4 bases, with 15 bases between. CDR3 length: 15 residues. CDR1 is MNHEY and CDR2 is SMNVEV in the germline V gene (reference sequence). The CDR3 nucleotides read TGTGCCAGCAGTCTACAGGGTGGGGGGTACAATGAGCAGTTCTTC. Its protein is CASSLQGGGYNEQFF.

The CDR3 is CASSPPEDRVVETQYF. The CDR3 DNA sequence: TGCGCCAGCAGCCCCCCAGAGGACAGGGTCGTGGAGACCCAGTACTTC. This chain uses TRBV4-1 with TRBJ2-5, with 8 positions matching TRBD1. This CDR3 is built from 16 residues. J lost 5 bases, V lost 4 bases, and 12 bases had no gene match. CDR1 and CDR2 from the germline V gene are MGHRA and YSYEKL.

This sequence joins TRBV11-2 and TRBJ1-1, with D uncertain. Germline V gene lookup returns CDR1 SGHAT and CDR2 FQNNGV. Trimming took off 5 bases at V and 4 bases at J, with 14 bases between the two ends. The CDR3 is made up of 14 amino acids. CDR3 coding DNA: TGTGCCAGCAGCGGCCTCATAATGGGCACTGAAGCTTTCTTT. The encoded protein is CASSGLIMGTEAFF.

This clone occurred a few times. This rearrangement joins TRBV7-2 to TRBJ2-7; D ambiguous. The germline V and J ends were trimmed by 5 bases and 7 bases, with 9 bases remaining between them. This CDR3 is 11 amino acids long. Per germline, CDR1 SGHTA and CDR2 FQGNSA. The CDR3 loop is CASSRPGEQYF. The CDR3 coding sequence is TGTGCCAGCAGCAGACCCGGGGAGCAGTACTTC.

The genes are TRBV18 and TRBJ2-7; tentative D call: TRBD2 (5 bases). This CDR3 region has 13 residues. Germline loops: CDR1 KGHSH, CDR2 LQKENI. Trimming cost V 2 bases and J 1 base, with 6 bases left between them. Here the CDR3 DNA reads TGTGCCAGCTCACCATCGGGGTCCTACGAGCAGTACTTC. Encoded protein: CASSPSGSYEQYF.

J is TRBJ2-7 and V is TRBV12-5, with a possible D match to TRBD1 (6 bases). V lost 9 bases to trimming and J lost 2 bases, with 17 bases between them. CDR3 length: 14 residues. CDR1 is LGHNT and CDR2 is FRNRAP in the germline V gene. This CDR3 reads CARGLTGQTYEQYF. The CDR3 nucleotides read TGTGCTAGGGGATTAACGGGACAAACCTACGAGCAGTACTTC.

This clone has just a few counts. The CDR3 DNA follows: TGTGCCATCAGTGAGACAGCACCCGGCTACACCTTC. It yields the protein CAISETAPGYTF. V usage is TRBV10-3 and J usage is TRBJ1-2, with no clear D. The CDR3 consists of 12 residues. V was cut by 2 bases and J by 8 bases, with 9 bases left in between. The germline V gene encodes CDR1 ENHRY and CDR2 SYGVKD.

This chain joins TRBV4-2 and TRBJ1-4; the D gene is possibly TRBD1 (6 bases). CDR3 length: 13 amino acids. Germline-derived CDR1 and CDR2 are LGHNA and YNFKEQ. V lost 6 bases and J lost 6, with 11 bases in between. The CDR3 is CASSQGYDEKLFF. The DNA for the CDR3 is TGTGCCAGCAGTCAGGGGTACGATGAAAAACTGTTTTTT.

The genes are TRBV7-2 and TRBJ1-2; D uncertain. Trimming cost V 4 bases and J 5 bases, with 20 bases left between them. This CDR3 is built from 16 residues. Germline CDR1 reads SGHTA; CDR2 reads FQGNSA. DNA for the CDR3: TGTGCCAGCAGCTGGCGTCCAGGTGGAGGGATTTATGGCTACACCTTC. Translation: CASSWRPGGGIYGYTF.

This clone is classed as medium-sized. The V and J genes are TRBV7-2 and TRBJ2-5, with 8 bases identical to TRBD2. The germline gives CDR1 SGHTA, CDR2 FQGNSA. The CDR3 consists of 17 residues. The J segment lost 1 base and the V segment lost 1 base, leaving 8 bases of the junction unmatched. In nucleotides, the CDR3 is TGTGCCAGCAGCTTAGGCCCAGCGGGGGTCACCCAAGAGACCCAGTACTTC. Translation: CASSLGPAGVTQETQYF.

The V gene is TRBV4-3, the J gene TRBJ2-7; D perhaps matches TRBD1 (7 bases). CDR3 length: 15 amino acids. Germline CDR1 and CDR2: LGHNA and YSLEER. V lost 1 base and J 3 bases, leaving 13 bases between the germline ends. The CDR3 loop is CASSQVRGDRYEQYF. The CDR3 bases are TGCGCCAGCAGCCAAGTCAGGGGGGACCGCTACGAGCAGTACTTC.

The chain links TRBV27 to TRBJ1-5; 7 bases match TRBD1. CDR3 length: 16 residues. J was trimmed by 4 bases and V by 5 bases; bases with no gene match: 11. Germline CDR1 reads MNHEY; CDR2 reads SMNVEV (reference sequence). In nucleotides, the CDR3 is TGTGCCAGCAGTCTAACCGGGGGACAGAAGAATCAGCCCCAGCATTTT. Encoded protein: CASSLTGGQKNQPQHF.

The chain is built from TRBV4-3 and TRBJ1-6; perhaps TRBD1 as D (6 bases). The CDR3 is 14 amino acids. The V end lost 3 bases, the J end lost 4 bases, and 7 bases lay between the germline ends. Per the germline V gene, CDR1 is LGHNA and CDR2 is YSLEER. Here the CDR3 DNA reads TGCGCCAGCAGCCAGCAGGGGTATAATTCACCCCTCCACTTT. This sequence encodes CASSQQGYNSPLHF.

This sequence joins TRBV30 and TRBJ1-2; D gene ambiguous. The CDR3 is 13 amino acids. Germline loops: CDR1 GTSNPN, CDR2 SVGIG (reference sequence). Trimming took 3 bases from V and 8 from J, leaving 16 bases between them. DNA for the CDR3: TGTGCCTGGAGGGCCGGTCTCTCCGGGGGCTACACCTTC. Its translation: CAWRAGLSGGYTF.

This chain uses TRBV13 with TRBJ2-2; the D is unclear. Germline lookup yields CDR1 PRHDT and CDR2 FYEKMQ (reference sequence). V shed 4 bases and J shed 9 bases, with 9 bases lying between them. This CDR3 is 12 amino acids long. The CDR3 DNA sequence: TGTGCCAGCAGCTCCTCGCCCCGGGAGCTGTTTTTT. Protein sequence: CASSSSPRELFF.

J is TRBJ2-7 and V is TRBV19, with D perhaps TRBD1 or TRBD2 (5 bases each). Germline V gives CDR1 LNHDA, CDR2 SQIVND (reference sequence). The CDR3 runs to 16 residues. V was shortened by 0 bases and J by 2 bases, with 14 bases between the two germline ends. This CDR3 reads CASSIEGTTGAYEQYF. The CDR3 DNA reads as TGTGCCAGTAGTATAGAGGGGACCACCGGGGCCTACGAGCAGTACTTC.

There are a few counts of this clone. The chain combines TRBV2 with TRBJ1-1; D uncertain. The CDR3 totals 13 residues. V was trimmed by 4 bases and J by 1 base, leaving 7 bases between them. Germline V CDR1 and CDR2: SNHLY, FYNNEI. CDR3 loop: CASSVLENTEAFF. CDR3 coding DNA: TGTGCCAGCAGTGTTCTAGAGAACACTGAAGCTTTCTTT.

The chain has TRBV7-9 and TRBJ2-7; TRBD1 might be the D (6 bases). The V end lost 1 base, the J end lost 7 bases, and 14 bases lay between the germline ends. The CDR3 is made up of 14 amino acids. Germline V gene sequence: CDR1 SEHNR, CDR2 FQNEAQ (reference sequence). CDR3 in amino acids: CASSLGLYREEQYF. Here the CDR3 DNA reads TGTGCCAGCAGCTTAGGTCTGTACAGGGAGGAGCAGTACTTC.

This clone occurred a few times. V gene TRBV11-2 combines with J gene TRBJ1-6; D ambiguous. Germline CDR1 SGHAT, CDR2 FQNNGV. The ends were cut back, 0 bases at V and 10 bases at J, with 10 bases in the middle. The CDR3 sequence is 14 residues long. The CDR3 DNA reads TGTGCCAGCAGCTTAGACAGAAGAGAGTCACCCCTCCACTTT. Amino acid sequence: CASSLDRRESPLHF. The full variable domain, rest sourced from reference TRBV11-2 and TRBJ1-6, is EAGVAQSPRYKIIEKRQSVAFWCNPISGHATLYWYQQILGQGPKLLIQFQNNGVVDDSQLPKDRFSAERLKGVDSTLKIQPAKLEDSAVYLCASSLDRRESPLHFGNGTRLTVT.

The DNA for the CDR3 is TGTGCCAGCAGCTTGGACGGTATGAACACTGAAGCTTTCTTT. This codes for CASSLDGMNTEAFF. V and J are TRBV5-6 and TRBJ1-1; D call uncertain. The germline V gene has CDR1 SGHDT and CDR2 YYEEEE. The V gene lost 0 bases and the J gene lost 0 bases, with 6 bases spanning the gap. The CDR3 runs to 14 residues.

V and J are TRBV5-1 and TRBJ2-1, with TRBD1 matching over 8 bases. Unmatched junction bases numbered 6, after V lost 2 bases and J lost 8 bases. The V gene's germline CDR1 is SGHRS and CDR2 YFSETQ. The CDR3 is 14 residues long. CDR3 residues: CASSFRTGSDEQFF. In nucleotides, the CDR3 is TGCGCCAGCAGCTTTCGGACAGGGAGCGATGAGCAGTTCTTC.

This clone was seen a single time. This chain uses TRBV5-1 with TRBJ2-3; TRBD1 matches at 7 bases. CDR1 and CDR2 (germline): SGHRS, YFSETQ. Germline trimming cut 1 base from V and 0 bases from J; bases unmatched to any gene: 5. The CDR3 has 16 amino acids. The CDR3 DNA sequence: TGCGCCAGCAGCTTGCCGACAGGGTCAAGCACAGATACGCAGTATTTT. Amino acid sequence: CASSLPTGSSTDTQYF. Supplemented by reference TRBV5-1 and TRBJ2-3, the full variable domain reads KAGVTQTPRYLIKTRGQQVTLSCSPISGHRSVSWYQQTPGQGLQFLFEYFSETQRNKGNFPGRFSGRQFSNSRSEMNVSTLELGDSALYLCASSLPTGSSTDTQYFGPGTRLTVL.

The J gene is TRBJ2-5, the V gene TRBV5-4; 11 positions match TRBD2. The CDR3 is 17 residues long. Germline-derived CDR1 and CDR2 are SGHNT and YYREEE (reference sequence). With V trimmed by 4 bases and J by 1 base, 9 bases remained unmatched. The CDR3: CASSRGLAGRLQETQYF. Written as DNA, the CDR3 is TGTGCCAGCAGCCGAGGACTAGCGGGTCGCCTCCAAGAGACCCAGTACTTC.

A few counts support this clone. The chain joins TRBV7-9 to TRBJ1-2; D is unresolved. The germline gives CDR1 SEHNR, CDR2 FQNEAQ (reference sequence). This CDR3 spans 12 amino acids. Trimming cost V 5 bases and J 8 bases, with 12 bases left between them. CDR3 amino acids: CASSSRDRGYTF. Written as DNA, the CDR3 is TGTGCCAGCAGCAGTCGGGATAGAGGCTACACCTTC.

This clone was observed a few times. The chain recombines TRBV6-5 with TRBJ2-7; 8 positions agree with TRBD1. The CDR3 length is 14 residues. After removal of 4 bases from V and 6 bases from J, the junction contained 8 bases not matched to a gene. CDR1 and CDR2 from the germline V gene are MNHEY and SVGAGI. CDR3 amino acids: CASSSGQGWSEQYF. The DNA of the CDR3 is TGTGCCAGCAGTTCCGGACAGGGTTGGTCCGAGCAGTACTTC.

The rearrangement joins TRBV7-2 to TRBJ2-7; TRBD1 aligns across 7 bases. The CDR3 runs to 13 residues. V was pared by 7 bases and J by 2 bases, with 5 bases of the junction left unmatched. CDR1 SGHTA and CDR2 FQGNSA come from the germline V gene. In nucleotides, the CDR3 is TGTGCCAGCACCCTGGGACAGCCCTACGAGCAGTACTTC. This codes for CASTLGQPYEQYF.